The present T cell receptor beta chain was sequenced within a study of OX40 agonist ivuxolimab in advanced cancers. The repertoire was sequenced with immunoSEQ multiplex PCR; TCRdb's copy has only in-frame clones and lacks some. The sample lists around 59,000 clones, 89% occurring once. V lost 4 bases and J lost 0; bases outside the gene matches: 4. The CDR3 runs to 15 residues. CDR1 is SGDLS, CDR2 YYNGEE, per germline. This receptor was obtained from an adult with an advanced solid tumor such as melanoma, head and neck, liver or kidney cancer. Sequencing was performed on CD4+ or CD8+ T cells sorted from blood, taken in a trial of the OX40 agonist ivuxolimab. The chain couples TRBV9 to TRBJ2-3; 8 nucleotides match TRBD2. The CDR3 DNA reads TGTGCCAGCAGCCATAGCGGGACTAGCACAGATACGCAGTATTTT. It translates to CASSHSGTSTDTQYF.